Given below is one T cell receptor beta chain in context. The target antigen is unknown. V lost 5 bases and J lost 9, with 14 bases in between. Looked up from germline, CDR1 is MNHEY and CDR2 is SMNVEV (reference sequence). The CDR3 loop spans 13 amino acids. A multiplex PCR was run with 60 Vbeta primers and 13 Jbeta primers. TCRdb keeps only in-frame clones here, not all; method: immunoSEQ multiplex PCR. This sample contains roughly 74,000 clones. This record comes from a study of cytomegalovirus exposure and HLA in healthy donors. About the research overall: From some 180 million T cells, an earlier analysis saw 120 million or so unique TCR beta sequences. Membership in the Caucasian-associated ancestry cluster was found for 75% to 90% of approximately 430 genotyped donors.

Study-wide results and limits: Previously analyzed data showed that most TCR beta V segments were productive at a frequency of about 87% or about 30%.

The rearrangement links TRBV27 to TRBJ1-5, with D possibly being TRBD1 (5 bases). This clonotype originated in a female donor in good health and CMV-seropositive. The sequenced sample consisted of PBMCs. The CDR3 sequence is CASSLGQRRPQHF. CDR3 nucleotides: TGTGCCAGCAGTCTAGGACAAAGACGGCCCCAGCATTTT.